The clone carrying this TCR beta chain was found a few times. Germline CDR1 SNHLY, CDR2 FYNNEI. CDR3 length: 13 amino acids. Trimming at V came to 6 bases and at J to 6 bases, leaving 1 base not matched to a gene. Clones were sequenced by immunoSEQ multiplex PCR, and TCRdb holds only the in-frame ones, with some missing. Of around 700,000 clones listed, less than 85% are singletons. The data were taken from a study of shared clonotypes between healthy human individuals. The donors were adults (healthy and HIV-negative) with no recent acute infections or vaccinations. The specimen was memory CD4+ T cells sorted from blood. Subset reported: CD45RA-negative fraction. The origin of this receptor is a woman between 25 and 40 years old in good health. The rearrangement joins TRBV2 to TRBJ1-5; 11 positions match TRBD1. The CDR3 protein is CASRGQGGQPQHF. CDR3 nucleotides: TGTGCCAGCAGGGGACAGGGGGGTCAGCCCCAGCATTTT.